Shown below are 13 T cell receptor beta chains from a single sample sequenced in a study of blood T cell repertoires in COVID-19. TCRdb keeps only in-frame clones here, not all; method: immunoSEQ multiplex PCR. The repertoire holds approximately 360,000 clones, 70% to 90% seen once, with roughly 0.97% in the top ten. Material for sequencing was PBMCs or T cells enriched from blood (not recorded which). These TCRs come from a young woman with acute COVID-19.

This chain uses TRBV18 with TRBJ1-4; D is perhaps TRBD1 (5 bases). Germline CDR1 reads KGHSH; CDR2 reads LQKENI. Trimming cost V 4 bases and J 0 bases, with 9 bases left between them. This CDR3 has 15 amino acids. The CDR3 loop is CASSRQPATNEKLFF. CDR3 nucleotides: TGTGCCAGCTCACGACAGCCTGCAACTAATGAAAAACTGTTTTTT.

This sequence joins TRBV4-1 and TRBJ1-5; 7 bases line up with TRBD1. With V trimmed by 1 base and J by 4 bases, 4 bases remained unmatched. In germline, CDR1 is MGHRA, CDR2 YSYEKL. This CDR3 is built from 15 residues. The CDR3 DNA reads TGCGCCAGCAGCCAAGGGGGCAGGGGGAATCAGCCCCAGCATTTT. This sequence encodes CASSQGGRGNQPQHF.

V and J are TRBV4-1 and TRBJ1-4; 7 bases are shared with TRBD1. Germline CDR1 reads MGHRA; CDR2 reads YSYEKL. The CDR3 has 17 residues. The V gene end was trimmed by 3 bases and the J gene end by 4 bases; junction bases not matched to a gene: 11. The CDR3 here is CASSQSWDSHINEKLFF. Here the CDR3 DNA reads TGCGCCAGCAGCCAGTCCTGGGACAGCCATATTAATGAAAAACTGTTTTTT.

The rearrangement links TRBV2 to TRBJ2-2; D may be TRBD1 (6 bases). The CDR3 consists of 15 residues. Deletions cut 3 bases from V and 5 bases from J, with 13 bases between. Germline-derived CDR1 and CDR2 are SNHLY and FYNNEI. CDR3 loop: CASSDYRTVTGELFF. In nucleotides, the CDR3 is TGTGCCAGCAGTGATTATAGGACAGTTACCGGGGAGCTGTTTTTT.

This chain links TRBV6-5 with TRBJ1-5; a weak D match, TRBD1 (5 bases). This CDR3 contains 16 residues. Germline CDR1 is MNHEY and CDR2 is SVGAGI. Deletions cut 2 bases from V and 4 bases from J, with 15 bases between. The CDR3 sequence: CASSYQWDGGNQPQHF. CDR3 sequence (DNA): TGTGCCAGCAGTTACCAGTGGGACGGGGGAAATCAGCCCCAGCATTTT.

The chain employs TRBV29-1 and TRBJ1-2, with TRBD1 matching over 8 bases. Germline V gene sequence: CDR1 SQVTM, CDR2 ANQGSEA. CDR3 length: 12 residues. The V gene end was trimmed by 5 bases and the J gene end by 10 bases; junction bases not matched to a gene: 9. The CDR3: CSVQRTGRDYTF. CDR3 nucleotides: TGCAGCGTTCAACGGACAGGGAGGGACTACACCTTC.

The V and J genes are TRBV7-3 and TRBJ2-1; a possible D gene is TRBD1 (5 bases). V was pared by 5 bases and J by 7 bases, with 12 bases between. Germline CDR1 is SGHTA and CDR2 is FQGTGA. This CDR3 is 13 amino acids long. CDR3 DNA sequence: TGTGCCAGCAGCCCCTCAGGGTTGAATGAGCAGTTCTTC. Translation: CASSPSGLNEQFF.

The chain couples TRBV7-9 to TRBJ2-3; 9 bases are shared with TRBD2. The trim removed 1 base at V and 2 bases at J, leaving 7 bases unmatched. The CDR3 totals 17 residues. Looked up from germline, CDR1 is SEHNR and CDR2 is FQNEAQ (reference sequence). CDR3: CASSLVLRGGYTDTQYF. For the CDR3, the DNA is TGTGCCAGCAGCTTAGTCTTGCGGGGGGGATACACAGATACGCAGTATTTT.

This clone was seen more than once but under ten times. This chain joins TRBV4-1 and TRBJ1-5; no clear D. The germline gives CDR1 MGHRA, CDR2 YSYEKL. Trimming pared 1 base from V and 0 bases from J, leaving 4 bases between. The CDR3 is 14 amino acids. The CDR3 sequence: CASSQVYSNQPQHF. The CDR3 region has the DNA TGCGCCAGCAGCCAAGTCTATAGCAATCAGCCCCAGCATTTT.

The count of this clone is one. The V and J genes are TRBV2 and TRBJ2-1; 7 nucleotides agree with TRBD1. Trimming cost V 6 bases and J 2 bases; bases outside gene matches: 4. This CDR3 comprises 14 residues. Germline loops: CDR1 SNHLY, CDR2 FYNNEI. As DNA, the CDR3 is TGTGCCAGCAGGGGGGACAGCCCCTACAATGAGCAGTTCTTC. This sequence encodes CASRGDSPYNEQFF. The entire variable domain, with the rest obtained from reference TRBV2 and TRBJ2-1, is as follows: EPEVTQTPSHQVTQMGQEVILRCVPISNHLYFYWYRQILGQKVEFLVSFYNNEISEKSEIFDDQFSVERPDGSNFTLKIRSTKLEDSAMYFCASRGDSPYNEQFFGPGTRLTVL.

The V and J genes are TRBV5-5 and TRBJ1-2; D is unclear. Germline CDR1 is SGHKS and CDR2 is YYEKEE (reference sequence). This CDR3 has 12 residues. V lost 0 bases to trimming and J lost 4 bases, with 4 bases between them. The chain's CDR3 is CASSLDIYGYTF. The CDR3 region has the DNA TGTGCCAGCAGCTTGGATATCTATGGCTACACCTTC.

This clone was detected ten times or more. The chain's CDR3 is CASSIEGGYNSPLHF. Here the CDR3 DNA reads TGCGCCAGCAGCATAGAAGGAGGGTACAATTCACCCCTCCACTTT. J is TRBJ1-6 and V is TRBV5-1; the D is unclear. Deletions cut 4 bases from V and 7 bases from J, with 15 bases between. This CDR3 is 15 amino acids long. Germline V gene sequence: CDR1 SGHRS, CDR2 YFSETQ.

This rearrangement joins TRBV12-3 or TRBV12-4 to TRBJ1-3; no clear D. The CDR3 is made up of 13 amino acids. V was pared by 6 bases and J by 4 bases, with 10 bases between. This chain's CDR3 is CASSPTEGNTIYF. CDR3 DNA: TGTGCCAGCAGCCCAACAGAGGGAAACACCATATATTTT.